This T cell receptor beta chain was captured in a study of blood T cell repertoires in COVID-19. Study-level background: Spain, Italy and the United States supplied samples that represented acute and convalescent COVID-19. The cDNA or gDNA used as material had been derived from T cells, B-cell-depleted T cells, or PBMCs.

V was trimmed by 2 bases and J by 6 bases, leaving 8 bases between them. The CDR3 spans 14 residues. Germline V gene sequence: CDR1 LGHDT, CDR2 YNNKEL (reference sequence). Authors' methods: From reference gene primer amplification, estimates of nucleated cell counts were derived. The data were produced by immunoSEQ multiplex PCR, yet TCRdb's version contains in-frame clones alone and is incomplete. For V, J and clone size, that table is used; D and trimming come from the DNA. The table has roughly 180,000 clones, 70% to 90% seen once. This chain joins TRBV3-1 (or the pseudogene TRBV3-2) and TRBJ1-6, with a weak D call TRBD1 (5 bases). This receptor was obtained from a woman between 50 and 59 years old with COVID-19, enrolled during active disease. The sequencing input was peripheral blood. CDR3 loop: CASSQLRGNSPLHF. As DNA, the CDR3 is TGTGCCAGCAGCCAACTAAGGGGTAATTCACCCCTCCACTTT.